The T cell receptor (beta chain) described here comes from a study of a mutant IDH1 vaccine in newly diagnosed glioma. The trim removed 4 bases at V and 5 bases at J, leaving 10 bases unmatched. The CDR3 loop spans 15 amino acids. From germline, CDR1 is LNHDA and CDR2 SQIVND (reference sequence). Libraries were prepared by immunoSEQ multiplex PCR; TCRdb keeps only in-frame clonotypes and omits some of them. The table includes 55,000 or so clones, over 70% detected once. As to time point: week 23, last vaccination. Vaccine doses each comprised 300 ug of mutant IDH1 20-mer peptide, with topical imiquimod. This clone came up a few times. Its antigen is currently unknown.

This specimen was PBMCs, taken from a glioma patient whose treatment included an IDH1 peptide vaccine. This receptor was identified in a man between 40 and 49 years old with glioma. The genes are TRBV19 and TRBJ1-1, with 7 bases fitting TRBD1. CDR3 in amino acids: CASSTRRQGETEAFF. The CDR3, as DNA: TGTGCCAGTAGTACCCGCAGGCAGGGGGAGACTGAAGCTTTCTTT.